This T cell receptor beta chain was profiled in a study of identical twins' blood T cells. General observations from the study: Shared CDR3 clonotype counts between two donors mainly tracked the product of their cloneset sizes, twins included.

This CDR3 has 17 residues. Germline loops: CDR1 LGHNA, CDR2 YSLEER. TCRdb reprocessed the 5' RACE reads via MiXCR and lists one record per CDR3 protein. The sample carries hundreds of thousands of distinct CDR3 sequences, about 28% recorded once. Comment on this clonotype: What it binds is unknown. A junction end diverges from the germline sequence, so it may reflect a read error.

The receptor was isolated from a woman between 18 and 50 years old in good health. The sequencing sample was made of PBMCs. The chain is built from TRBV4-3 and TRBJ2-1, with 7 nucleotides matching TRBD2. CDR3 DNA: TGCGCCAGCAGCCAAGGGTTTCTAGCGGACTCCTACAATGAACAGTTCTTC. It specifies CASSQGFLADSYNEQFF.